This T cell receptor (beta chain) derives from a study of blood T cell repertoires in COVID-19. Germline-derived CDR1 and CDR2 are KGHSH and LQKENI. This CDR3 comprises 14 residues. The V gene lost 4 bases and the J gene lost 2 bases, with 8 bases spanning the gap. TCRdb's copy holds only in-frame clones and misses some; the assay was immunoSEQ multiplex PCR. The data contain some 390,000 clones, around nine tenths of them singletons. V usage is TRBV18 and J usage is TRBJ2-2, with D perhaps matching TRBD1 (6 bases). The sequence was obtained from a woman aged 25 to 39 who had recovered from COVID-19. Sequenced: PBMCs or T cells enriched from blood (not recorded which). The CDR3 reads CASSRTENTGELFF. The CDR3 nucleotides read TGTGCCAGCTCACGGACAGAAAACACCGGGGAGCTGTTTTTT.